The rows below give T cell receptor beta chains drawn from one sample of a study of T cells in localized non-small cell lung cancer. Method: immunoSEQ multiplex PCR; TCRdb's copy keeps in-frame clones and lacks some. The table records roughly 1,400 clones, around 30% of them present only once. The sample consisted of lung tumor tissue, taken before any cancer treatment. The receptors here all came from a male donor older than 55 with stage II lung adenocarcinoma. The CDR3 runs from the conserved cysteine through the conserved F or W. The D gene is left open where the match is weak. The size entry is marked missing in some rows and otherwise reads once, few, many or a size class.

>TRBV11-3|TRBD1|TRBJ1-2|large
TGTGCCAGCAGCTTGGTGGCAGGGGGAGATGGCTACACCTTC
CASSLVAGGDGYTF
>TRBV25-1|.|TRBJ2-1|.
TGTGCCAGCAGTGTCACAGGGACTGGCGAGCAGTTCTTC
CASSVTGTGEQFF
>TRBV18|TRBD2|TRBJ2-3|few
TGTGCCAGCTCGCCGTCCGGGACTAGCGGGAGATCGGATACGCAGTATTTT
CASSPSGTSGRSDTQYF
>TRBV11-3|.|TRBJ2-7|few
TGTGCCAGCAGCTTAGTTTACTCGGGGACGGGAGCCTACGAGCAGTACTTC
CASSLVYSGTGAYEQYF
>TRBV19|.|TRBJ2-1|.
TGTGCCAGTATGGGGGCAGGGTCCTACAATGAGCAGTTCTTC
CASMGAGSYNEQFF
>TRBV9|TRBD2|TRBJ2-5|.
TGTGCCAGCAGCTTACTAGCGGGGGTCCAAGAGACCCAGTACTTC
CASSLLAGVQETQYF
>TRBV11-3|.|TRBJ2-1|few
TGTGCCAGCAGCCAAGGCGCGGCGGGTTCCTACAATGAGCAGTTCTTC
CASSQGAAGSYNEQFF
>TRBV6-7|.|TRBJ2-7|few
TGTGCCAGCTACACCGCCTACGAGCAGTACTTC
CASYTAYEQYF
>TRBV30|.|TRBJ1-2|.
TGTGCCTGGAGTTATAGCCCGGGGGTCGGCTACACCTTC
CAWSYSPGVGYTF
>TRBV19|.|TRBJ2-7|.
TGTGCCAGTAGAGGGGGGACCTACGAGCAGTACTTC
CASRGGTYEQYF
>TRBV11-3|.|TRBJ1-1|large
TGTGCCAGCAGTCCTATTACAGGGTGGAATACTGAAGCTTTCTTT
CASSPITGWNTEAFF
>TRBV11-3|.|TRBJ2-1|.
TGTGCCAGCAGCCCCCTATCGGGATTCGGGAATGAGCAGTTCTTC
CASSPLSGFGNEQFF
>TRBV7-2|.|TRBJ2-3|few
TGTGCCAGCAGCTTAGTGGCCGGAGATACGCAGTATTTT
CASSLVAGDTQYF
>TRBV23-1|TRBD1|TRBJ1-2|.
TGCGCCAGCAGTCCACGGACAGGGCTCGAGTATGGCTACACCTTC
CASSPRTGLEYGYTF
>TRBV9|.|TRBJ2-7|.
TGTGCCAGCAGCTCGCAGGAGACCTACGAGCAGTACTTC
CASSSQETYEQYF
>TRBV6-8|.|TRBJ1-1|.
TGTGCCAGCAGTTATCCGGGACAGAACACTGAAGCTTTCTTT
CASSYPGQNTEAFF
>TRBV5-1|.|TRBJ1-3|.
TGCGCCAGCAGCGGCGGAGAATCTGGAAACACCATATATTTT
CASSGGESGNTIYF
>TRBV30|.|TRBJ2-1|.
TGTGCCTGGAGTGGGTCCAACTTGTCCAATGAGCAGTTCTTC
CAWSGSNLSNEQFF
>TRBV9|TRBD2|TRBJ2-1|large
TGTGCCAGCAGCGTTAGCGGGAGCTTCGGCAATGAGCAGTTCTTC
CASSVSGSFGNEQFF
>TRBV6-8|TRBD1|TRBJ2-3|few
TGTGCCAGCAGTACCCTCCGGGACAGTGGTCCAGATACGCAGTATTTT
CASSTLRDSGPDTQYF
>TRBV6-8|.|TRBJ1-2|few
TGTGCCAGCAGTTACCGCGTATCGAATGGCTACACCTTC
CASSYRVSNGYTF
>TRBV18|.|TRBJ2-1|.
TGTGCCAGCTCACCATTCAGAAATCAACTAGCAGGGGGTTGGGTCTTC
CASSPFRNQLAGGWVF
>TRBV5-1|.|TRBJ2-2|.
TGCGCCAGCAGCCCCGGTAGCAACACCGGGGAGCTGTTTTTT
CASSPGSNTGELFF
>TRBV5-1|.|TRBJ1-1|.
TGCGCCAGCAGCTTGGACGGGACGGTCCTGGCTGAAGCTTTCTTT
CASSLDGTVLAEAFF
>TRBV4-1|.|TRBJ2-1|medium-sized
TGCGCCAGCAGCCTCACGGACTCCCTGAGCTCCTACAATGAGCAGTTCTTC
CASSLTDSLSSYNEQFF
>TRBV6-7|TRBD1|TRBJ1-3|.
TGTGCCAGCAGACCCACAGGGGGCTTCGGAAACACCATATATTTT
CASRPTGGFGNTIYF
>TRBV25-1|TRBD1|TRBJ1-2|once
TGTGCCAGCAGCGAAGACAGGGGTAACTATGGCTACACCTTC
CASSEDRGNYGYTF